This T cell receptor beta chain was captured by sequencing in a study of blood T cell repertoires in COVID-19. Study background: Collection of acute and convalescent COVID-19 samples took place in the United States, Italy and Spain. T cells, B-cell-depleted T cells, or PBMCs provided the cDNA or gDNA that served as material.

The CDR3 has 11 amino acids. V was shortened by 6 bases and J by 2 bases, with 5 bases between the two germline ends. As originally analysed: For nucleated cells, counts were estimated from reference gene primer amplification. Profiling relied on immunoSEQ multiplex PCR, and the TCRdb table lists in-frame clones only, not all of them. That table supplies the V and J calls and clone size; D and trimming were determined from the DNA. The table shows about 100,000 clones, with roughly nine tenths occurring only once. The source material was peripheral blood. V gene TRBV12-3 or TRBV12-4 combines with J gene TRBJ2-7; D is ambiguous. The clonotype comes from a woman of 80 years or more with acute or convalescent COVID-19. CDR3 bases: TGTGCCAGCAGCCGTACCTACGAGCAGTACTTC. Encoded protein: CASSRTYEQYF.